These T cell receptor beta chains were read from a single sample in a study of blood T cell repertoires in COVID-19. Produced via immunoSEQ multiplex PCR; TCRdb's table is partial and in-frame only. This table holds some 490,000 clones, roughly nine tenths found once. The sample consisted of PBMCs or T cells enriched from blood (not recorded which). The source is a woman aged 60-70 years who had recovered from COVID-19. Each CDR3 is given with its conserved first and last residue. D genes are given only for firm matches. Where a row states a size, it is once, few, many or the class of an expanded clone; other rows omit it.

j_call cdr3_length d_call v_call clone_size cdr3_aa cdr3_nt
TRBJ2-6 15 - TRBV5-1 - CASLPGASGANVLTF TGCGCCAGCCTACCAGGGGCCTCTGGGGCCAACGTCCTGACTTTC
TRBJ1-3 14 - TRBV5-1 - CASSLQGSGNTIYF TGCGCCAGCAGCCTCCAGGGGTCTGGAAACACCATATATTTT
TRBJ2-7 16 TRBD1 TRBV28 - CASSSTGTGVAYEQYF TGTGCCAGCAGTTCAACCGGGACAGGGGTAGCCTACGAGCAGTACTTC
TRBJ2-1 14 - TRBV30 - CAWSVPNRGRGALF TGTGCCTGGAGTGTCCCCAATAGGGGCAGGGGCGCGCTCTTC
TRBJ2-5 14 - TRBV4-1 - CASSHPGSQETQYF TGCGCCAGCAGCCATCCGGGATCCCAAGAGACCCAGTACTTC
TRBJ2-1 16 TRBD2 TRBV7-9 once CASSPMGLAGINEQFF TGTGCCAGCAGCCCTATGGGACTAGCGGGGATCAATGAGCAGTTCTTC
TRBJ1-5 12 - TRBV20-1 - CSASRENQPQHF TGCAGCGCGAGTCGGGAGAATCAGCCCCAGCATTTT
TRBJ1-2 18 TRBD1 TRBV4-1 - CASSLLPGQRIFSYGYTF TGCGCCAGCAGCTTACTCCCGGGACAGAGAATTTTTAGCTATGGCTACACCTTC
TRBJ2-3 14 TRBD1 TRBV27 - CASRRGLRTDTQYF TGTGCCAGCAGGAGGGGGCTGCGCACAGATACGCAGTATTTT
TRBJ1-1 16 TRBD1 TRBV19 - CASSMISPGQGTEAFF TGTGCCAGTAGTATGATAAGTCCGGGACAGGGGACTGAAGCTTTCTTT
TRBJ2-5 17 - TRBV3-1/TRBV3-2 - CASSLSARRAQKETQYF TGTGCCAGCAGCCTCTCGGCCCGGAGGGCCCAAAAAGAGACCCAGTACTTC
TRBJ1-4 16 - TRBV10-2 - CASSKYTGTSNEKLFF TGCGCCAGCAGCAAATATACCGGGACATCAAATGAAAAACTGTTTTTT
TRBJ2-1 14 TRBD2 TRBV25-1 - CASSEAGVRNEQFF TGTGCCAGCAGTGAGGCGGGGGTAAGGAATGAGCAGTTCTTC
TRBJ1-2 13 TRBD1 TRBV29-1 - CSVGGQGAYGYTF TGCAGCGTTGGGGGACAGGGGGCCTATGGCTACACCTTC
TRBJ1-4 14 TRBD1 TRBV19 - CASRTGSWQEKLFF TGTGCCAGTAGGACAGGGAGTTGGCAGGAAAAACTGTTTTTT
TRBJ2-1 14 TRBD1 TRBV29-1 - CSVARGTGGNEQFF TGCAGCGTTGCAAGAGGGACAGGGGGCAATGAGCAGTTCTTC
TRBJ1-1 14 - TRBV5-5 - CASSLVHSNTEAFF TGTGCCAGCAGCTTGGTTCACAGCAACACTGAAGCTTTCTTT
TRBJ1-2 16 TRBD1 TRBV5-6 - CASSPAHSTGRHGYTF TGTGCCAGCAGCCCCGCCCATTCGACAGGGCGCCATGGCTACACCTTC
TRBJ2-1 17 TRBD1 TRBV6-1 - CASSANAGTARVNEQFF TGTGCCAGCAGTGCGAACGCCGGGACAGCTAGGGTCAATGAGCAGTTCTTC
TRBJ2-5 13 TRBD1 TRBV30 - CAWNRGTEETQYF TGTGCCTGGAACCGAGGGACAGAAGAGACCCAGTACTTC
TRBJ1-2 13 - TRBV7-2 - CASSRDGNYGYTF TGTGCCAGCAGCAGAGACGGGAACTATGGCTACACCTTC
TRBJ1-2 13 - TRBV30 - CAWSIGENYGYTF TGTGCCTGGAGTATAGGGGAAAACTATGGCTACACCTTC
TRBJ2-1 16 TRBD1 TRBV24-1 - CATSDGQGRSYNEQFF TGTGCCACCAGTGACGGACAGGGTCGGTCCTACAATGAGCAGTTCTTC
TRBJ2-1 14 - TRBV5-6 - CASSLIHRVNEQFF TGTGCCAGCAGCTTGATCCACAGGGTCAATGAGCAGTTCTTC
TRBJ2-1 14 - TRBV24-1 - CATSEGGTYNEQFF TGTGCCACCAGTGAGGGAGGAACCTACAATGAGCAGTTCTTC
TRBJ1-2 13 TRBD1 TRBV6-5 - CASTRDRIYGYTF TGTGCCAGCACCCGGGACAGGATCTATGGCTACACCTTC
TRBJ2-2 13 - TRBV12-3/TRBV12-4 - CASDTGNTGELFF TGTGCCAGCGATACAGGGAACACCGGGGAGCTGTTTTTT
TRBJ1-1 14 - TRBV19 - CASSFGQRGTEAFF TGTGCCAGTAGTTTCGGACAACGAGGCACTGAAGCTTTCTTT
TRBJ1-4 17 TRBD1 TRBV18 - CASSMGTGRATNEKLFF TGTGCCAGCTCAATGGGGACAGGGCGTGCAACTAATGAAAAACTGTTTTTT
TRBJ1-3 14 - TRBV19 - CASSIYIPGGTIYF TGTGCCAGTAGTATCTACATACCCGGCGGCACCATATATTTT
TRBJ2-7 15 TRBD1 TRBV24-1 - CATSDLTSGGYEQYF TGTGCCACCAGTGATCTCACCTCAGGGGGCTACGAGCAGTACTTC
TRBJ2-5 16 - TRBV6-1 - CASSEVYRRFQETQYF TGTGCCAGCAGTGAAGTGTACAGGCGATTCCAAGAGACCCAGTACTTC
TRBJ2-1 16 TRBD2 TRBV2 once CASSETGLASYNEQFF TGTGCCAGCAGCGAAACAGGACTAGCGTCCTACAATGAGCAGTTCTTC
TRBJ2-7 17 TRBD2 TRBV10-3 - CAISESTSGGIFTKQYF TGTGCCATCAGTGAGTCGACGAGCGGGGGGATATTTACGAAGCAGTACTTC
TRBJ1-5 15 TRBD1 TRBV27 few CASSLEGAVNQPQHF TGTGCCAGCAGCCTAGAGGGGGCAGTAAATCAGCCCCAGCATTTT
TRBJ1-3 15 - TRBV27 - CASRYPVEMRNTIYF TGTGCCAGCCGGTATCCAGTGGAAATGCGGAACACCATATATTTT
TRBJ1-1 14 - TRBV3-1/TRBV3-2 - CASSQGTMNTEAFF TGTGCCAGCAGCCAGGGGACAATGAACACTGAAGCTTTCTTT
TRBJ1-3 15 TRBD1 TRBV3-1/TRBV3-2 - CASSHRTGAGNTIYF TGTGCCAGCAGTCATCGGACAGGGGCCGGAAACACCATATATTTT
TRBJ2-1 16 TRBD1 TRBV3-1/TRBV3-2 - CASSHRISGQTVLLFF TGTGCCAGCAGCCATAGGATTTCGGGACAGACGGTTTTGCTGTTCTTC
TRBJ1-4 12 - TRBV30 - CACDIGGEKLFF TGTGCCTGTGACATTGGTGGTGAAAAACTGTTTTTT
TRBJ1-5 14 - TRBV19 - CASRMAGYRQPQHF TGTGCCAGTAGGATGGCAGGGTACAGACAGCCCCAGCATTTT
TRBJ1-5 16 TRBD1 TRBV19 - CASSTLWTGNNQPQHF TGTGCCAGTAGTACCCTTTGGACAGGGAACAATCAGCCCCAGCATTTT
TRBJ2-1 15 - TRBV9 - CASSTSGHSYNEQFF TGTGCCAGCAGCACCTCTGGGCATTCCTACAATGAGCAGTTCTTC
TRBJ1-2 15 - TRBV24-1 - CATSDPQTGIHGYTF TGTGCCACCAGTGATCCCCAAACAGGGATCCATGGCTACACCTTC
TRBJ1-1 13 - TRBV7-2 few CASSIQENTEAFF TGTGCCAGCAGCATACAGGAGAACACTGAAGCTTTCTTT
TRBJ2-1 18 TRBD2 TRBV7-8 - CASSFTSGGGVTYNEQFF TGTGCCAGCAGCTTTACCTCGGGCGGGGGGGTAACCTACAATGAGCAGTTCTTC
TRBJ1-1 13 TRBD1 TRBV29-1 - CSVHRGTNTEAFF TGCAGCGTCCACAGGGGGACGAACACTGAAGCTTTCTTT